Listed below are T cell receptor beta chains from one sample, sequenced in a study of OX40 agonist ivuxolimab in advanced cancers. Libraries were prepared by immunoSEQ multiplex PCR; TCRdb keeps only in-frame clonotypes and omits some of them. The table has tens of thousands of clones, approximately 93% seen once. Sequences were derived from CD4+ or CD8+ T cells sorted from blood, sampled in a trial of the OX40 agonist ivuxolimab. These receptors originate from an adult with an advanced solid tumor such as melanoma, head and neck, liver or kidney cancer. CDR3s include the opening cysteine and the closing phenylalanine or tryptophan. Each record gives: J gene, D gene, clone size, V gene, CDR3 DNA, CDR3 protein. D genes are given only for firm matches. Part of the rows lack a size; the others show once, few, many or a class for expanded clones.

J: TRBJ1-2; D: NA; size: NA; V: TRBV6-5; DNA: TGTGCCAGCAGTTACGACAGAGACTATGGCTACACCTTC; CDR3: CASSYDRDYGYTF
J: TRBJ1-5; D: NA; size: NA; V: TRBV6-6; DNA: TGTGCCAGCAGTTTCCTCAATCAGCCCCAGCATTTT; CDR3: CASSFLNQPQHF
J: TRBJ1-2; D: NA; size: NA; V: TRBV6-5; DNA: TGTGCCAGCAGTATCGGCAGGGGTTTTCGGTATGGCTACACCTTC; CDR3: CASSIGRGFRYGYTF
J: TRBJ2-7; D: TRBD2; size: NA; V: TRBV19; DNA: TGTGCCAGTAGTGACGGGGGGGCATCCTACGAGCAGTACTTC; CDR3: CASSDGGASYEQYF
J: TRBJ2-5; D: NA; size: NA; V: TRBV27; DNA: TGTGCCAGCAGTTTAGCAGGACCAGAGACCCAGTACTTC; CDR3: CASSLAGPETQYF
J: TRBJ1-3; D: NA; size: NA; V: TRBV7-6; DNA: TGTGCCAGCAGCTTAGCACCAGGGTCTGGAAACACCATATATTTT; CDR3: CASSLAPGSGNTIYF
J: TRBJ1-1; D: NA; size: once; V: TRBV7-2; DNA: TGTGCCAGTAGGGGGACGTTGAACACTGAAGCTTTCTTT; CDR3: CASRGTLNTEAFF
J: TRBJ2-1; D: NA; size: NA; V: TRBV9; DNA: TGTGCCAGCAGCGGTTCCAATGAGCAGTTCTTC; CDR3: CASSGSNEQFF
J: TRBJ1-5; D: TRBD1; size: NA; V: TRBV4-1; DNA: TGCGCCAGCAGCCAAGGACAGGGGGGACAGCCCCAGCATTTT; CDR3: CASSQGQGGQPQHF
J: TRBJ1-1; D: NA; size: few; V: TRBV2; DNA: TGTGCCAGCTTCCCCAATTTGGTTCGGGCTGAAGCTTTCTTT; CDR3: CASFPNLVRAEAFF
J: TRBJ2-5; D: NA; size: NA; V: TRBV19; DNA: TGTGCAACAAAGAGAAGTGACGCCGGGTCCTCCCAAGAGACCCAGTACTTC; CDR3: CATKRSDAGSSQETQYF
J: TRBJ1-5; D: NA; size: few; V: TRBV19; DNA: TGTGCCAGTAGTGAATGGGGGGCAAGTCAGCCCCAGCATTTT; CDR3: CASSEWGASQPQHF
J: TRBJ2-1; D: NA; size: NA; V: TRBV6-6; DNA: TGTGCCAGCAACGAGGGGCAGGCAATCGAGCAGTTCTTC; CDR3: CASNEGQAIEQFF
J: TRBJ2-1; D: TRBD2; size: NA; V: TRBV27; DNA: TGTGCCAGCAGTAGGAGGACTAGCAACATGTACAATGAGCAGTTCTTC; CDR3: CASSRRTSNMYNEQFF
J: TRBJ1-2; D: TRBD1; size: NA; V: TRBV6-6; DNA: TGTGCCAGCAGTTACCGGACAGGGACCTATGGCTACACCTTC; CDR3: CASSYRTGTYGYTF
J: TRBJ1-2; D: NA; size: NA; V: TRBV5-4; DNA: TGTGCCAGCAGCGAATACAGGGATGGCTACACCTTC; CDR3: CASSEYRDGYTF
J: TRBJ2-7; D: NA; size: NA; V: TRBV6-1; DNA: TGTGCCAGCAGTACAGTACCGGGACCTACCTACGAGCAGTACTTC; CDR3: CASSTVPGPTYEQYF
J: TRBJ1-4; D: NA; size: NA; V: TRBV27; DNA: TGTGCCAGCAGTTCACAGGGCCCTGAAAAACTGTTTTTT; CDR3: CASSSQGPEKLFF
J: TRBJ2-7; D: TRBD2; size: NA; V: TRBV29-1; DNA: TGCAGCGTTGAAGATTTCTCAAGGGGAGGGTACGAGCAGTACTTC; CDR3: CSVEDFSRGGYEQYF
J: TRBJ1-1; D: TRBD1; size: NA; V: TRBV7-9; DNA: TGTGCCAGCAGCTTAGCAGGGACAGCCTTCAACTTTGGAGCTTTCTTT; CDR3: CASSLAGTAFNFGAFF
J: TRBJ2-7; D: NA; size: NA; V: TRBV11-2; DNA: TGTGCCAGCAGCCTAACCCGACAGGCGACCTACGAGCAGTACTTC; CDR3: CASSLTRQATYEQYF
J: TRBJ2-1; D: NA; size: NA; V: TRBV7-8; DNA: TGTGCCAGCAGCGAATATGAGCAGTTCTTC; CDR3: CASSEYEQFF
J: TRBJ2-3; D: NA; size: NA; V: TRBV27; DNA: TGTGCCACCCGTCCGTCTGACTACACAGATACGCAGTATTTT; CDR3: CATRPSDYTDTQYF
J: TRBJ2-5; D: NA; size: NA; V: TRBV6-6; DNA: TGTGCCAGCAGTTACTCCGAAGGAGAGACCCAGTACTTC; CDR3: CASSYSEGETQYF
J: TRBJ2-7; D: NA; size: NA; V: TRBV19; DNA: TGTGCCAGTAGTACCCGACGTGTAAGCTCCTACGAGCAGTACTTC; CDR3: CASSTRRVSSYEQYF
J: TRBJ1-4; D: NA; size: NA; V: TRBV6-1; DNA: TGTGCCAGCAGTTTGAGCCCCGACCGAGGTGAAAAACTGTTTTTT; CDR3: CASSLSPDRGEKLFF
J: TRBJ2-2; D: NA; size: NA; V: TRBV11-2; DNA: TGTGCCAGCAGCGTCCCAGGGGGGACCGGGGAGCTGTTTTTT; CDR3: CASSVPGGTGELFF
J: TRBJ1-1; D: NA; size: NA; V: TRBV9; DNA: TGTGCCAGCAGCGTAGGAGAGACGAACACTGAAGCTTTCTTT; CDR3: CASSVGETNTEAFF
J: TRBJ1-5; D: TRBD1; size: once; V: TRBV28; DNA: TGTGCCAGCAGTACACCGGGACAGGGTGGTAGAGTAGGTCAGCCCCAGCATTTT; CDR3: CASSTPGQGGRVGQPQHF
J: TRBJ1-1; D: NA; size: NA; V: TRBV13; DNA: TGTGCCAGCAGCTTAAGGGGACTAAACACTGAAGCTTTCTTT; CDR3: CASSLRGLNTEAFF
J: TRBJ2-1; D: NA; size: NA; V: TRBV27; DNA: TGTGCCAGTTCCCCCGGGAGCCATGAGCAGTTCTTC; CDR3: CASSPGSHEQFF
J: TRBJ1-1; D: NA; size: NA; V: TRBV5-4; DNA: TGTGCCAGCAGCCCTCTCTTAGGGGCCAACACTGAAGCTTTCTTT; CDR3: CASSPLLGANTEAFF
J: TRBJ1-2; D: NA; size: few; V: TRBV10-1; DNA: TGCGCCAGCAGTGGGGGGACGAGTGGCTACACCTTC; CDR3: CASSGGTSGYTF
J: TRBJ1-1; D: NA; size: few; V: TRBV7-9; DNA: TGTGCCAGCAGCTCCCTTGGGACCGCGGAAGCTTTCTTT; CDR3: CASSSLGTAEAFF
J: TRBJ2-1; D: NA; size: NA; V: TRBV2; DNA: TGTGCCAGCAGTACCTACATTACAGGAGACAATGAGCAGTTCTTC; CDR3: CASSTYITGDNEQFF
J: TRBJ1-1; D: NA; size: NA; V: TRBV7-6; DNA: TGTGCCAGCACCGAGATTGGCTATATGAACACTGAAGCTTTCTTT; CDR3: CASTEIGYMNTEAFF
J: TRBJ2-7; D: NA; size: NA; V: TRBV7-8; DNA: TGTGCCAGCAGACTCGGGGGCCTATCCTACGAGCAGTACTTC; CDR3: CASRLGGLSYEQYF
J: TRBJ1-4; D: TRBD1; size: once; V: TRBV11-2; DNA: TGTGCCAGCAGCTTCGACAGGGAAAAGGCTAATGAAAAACTGTTTTTT; CDR3: CASSFDREKANEKLFF
J: TRBJ2-2; D: TRBD1; size: NA; V: TRBV7-3; DNA: TGTGCCAGCAGCTCGGGACAGGGGAACACCGGGGAGCTGTTTTTT; CDR3: CASSSGQGNTGELFF